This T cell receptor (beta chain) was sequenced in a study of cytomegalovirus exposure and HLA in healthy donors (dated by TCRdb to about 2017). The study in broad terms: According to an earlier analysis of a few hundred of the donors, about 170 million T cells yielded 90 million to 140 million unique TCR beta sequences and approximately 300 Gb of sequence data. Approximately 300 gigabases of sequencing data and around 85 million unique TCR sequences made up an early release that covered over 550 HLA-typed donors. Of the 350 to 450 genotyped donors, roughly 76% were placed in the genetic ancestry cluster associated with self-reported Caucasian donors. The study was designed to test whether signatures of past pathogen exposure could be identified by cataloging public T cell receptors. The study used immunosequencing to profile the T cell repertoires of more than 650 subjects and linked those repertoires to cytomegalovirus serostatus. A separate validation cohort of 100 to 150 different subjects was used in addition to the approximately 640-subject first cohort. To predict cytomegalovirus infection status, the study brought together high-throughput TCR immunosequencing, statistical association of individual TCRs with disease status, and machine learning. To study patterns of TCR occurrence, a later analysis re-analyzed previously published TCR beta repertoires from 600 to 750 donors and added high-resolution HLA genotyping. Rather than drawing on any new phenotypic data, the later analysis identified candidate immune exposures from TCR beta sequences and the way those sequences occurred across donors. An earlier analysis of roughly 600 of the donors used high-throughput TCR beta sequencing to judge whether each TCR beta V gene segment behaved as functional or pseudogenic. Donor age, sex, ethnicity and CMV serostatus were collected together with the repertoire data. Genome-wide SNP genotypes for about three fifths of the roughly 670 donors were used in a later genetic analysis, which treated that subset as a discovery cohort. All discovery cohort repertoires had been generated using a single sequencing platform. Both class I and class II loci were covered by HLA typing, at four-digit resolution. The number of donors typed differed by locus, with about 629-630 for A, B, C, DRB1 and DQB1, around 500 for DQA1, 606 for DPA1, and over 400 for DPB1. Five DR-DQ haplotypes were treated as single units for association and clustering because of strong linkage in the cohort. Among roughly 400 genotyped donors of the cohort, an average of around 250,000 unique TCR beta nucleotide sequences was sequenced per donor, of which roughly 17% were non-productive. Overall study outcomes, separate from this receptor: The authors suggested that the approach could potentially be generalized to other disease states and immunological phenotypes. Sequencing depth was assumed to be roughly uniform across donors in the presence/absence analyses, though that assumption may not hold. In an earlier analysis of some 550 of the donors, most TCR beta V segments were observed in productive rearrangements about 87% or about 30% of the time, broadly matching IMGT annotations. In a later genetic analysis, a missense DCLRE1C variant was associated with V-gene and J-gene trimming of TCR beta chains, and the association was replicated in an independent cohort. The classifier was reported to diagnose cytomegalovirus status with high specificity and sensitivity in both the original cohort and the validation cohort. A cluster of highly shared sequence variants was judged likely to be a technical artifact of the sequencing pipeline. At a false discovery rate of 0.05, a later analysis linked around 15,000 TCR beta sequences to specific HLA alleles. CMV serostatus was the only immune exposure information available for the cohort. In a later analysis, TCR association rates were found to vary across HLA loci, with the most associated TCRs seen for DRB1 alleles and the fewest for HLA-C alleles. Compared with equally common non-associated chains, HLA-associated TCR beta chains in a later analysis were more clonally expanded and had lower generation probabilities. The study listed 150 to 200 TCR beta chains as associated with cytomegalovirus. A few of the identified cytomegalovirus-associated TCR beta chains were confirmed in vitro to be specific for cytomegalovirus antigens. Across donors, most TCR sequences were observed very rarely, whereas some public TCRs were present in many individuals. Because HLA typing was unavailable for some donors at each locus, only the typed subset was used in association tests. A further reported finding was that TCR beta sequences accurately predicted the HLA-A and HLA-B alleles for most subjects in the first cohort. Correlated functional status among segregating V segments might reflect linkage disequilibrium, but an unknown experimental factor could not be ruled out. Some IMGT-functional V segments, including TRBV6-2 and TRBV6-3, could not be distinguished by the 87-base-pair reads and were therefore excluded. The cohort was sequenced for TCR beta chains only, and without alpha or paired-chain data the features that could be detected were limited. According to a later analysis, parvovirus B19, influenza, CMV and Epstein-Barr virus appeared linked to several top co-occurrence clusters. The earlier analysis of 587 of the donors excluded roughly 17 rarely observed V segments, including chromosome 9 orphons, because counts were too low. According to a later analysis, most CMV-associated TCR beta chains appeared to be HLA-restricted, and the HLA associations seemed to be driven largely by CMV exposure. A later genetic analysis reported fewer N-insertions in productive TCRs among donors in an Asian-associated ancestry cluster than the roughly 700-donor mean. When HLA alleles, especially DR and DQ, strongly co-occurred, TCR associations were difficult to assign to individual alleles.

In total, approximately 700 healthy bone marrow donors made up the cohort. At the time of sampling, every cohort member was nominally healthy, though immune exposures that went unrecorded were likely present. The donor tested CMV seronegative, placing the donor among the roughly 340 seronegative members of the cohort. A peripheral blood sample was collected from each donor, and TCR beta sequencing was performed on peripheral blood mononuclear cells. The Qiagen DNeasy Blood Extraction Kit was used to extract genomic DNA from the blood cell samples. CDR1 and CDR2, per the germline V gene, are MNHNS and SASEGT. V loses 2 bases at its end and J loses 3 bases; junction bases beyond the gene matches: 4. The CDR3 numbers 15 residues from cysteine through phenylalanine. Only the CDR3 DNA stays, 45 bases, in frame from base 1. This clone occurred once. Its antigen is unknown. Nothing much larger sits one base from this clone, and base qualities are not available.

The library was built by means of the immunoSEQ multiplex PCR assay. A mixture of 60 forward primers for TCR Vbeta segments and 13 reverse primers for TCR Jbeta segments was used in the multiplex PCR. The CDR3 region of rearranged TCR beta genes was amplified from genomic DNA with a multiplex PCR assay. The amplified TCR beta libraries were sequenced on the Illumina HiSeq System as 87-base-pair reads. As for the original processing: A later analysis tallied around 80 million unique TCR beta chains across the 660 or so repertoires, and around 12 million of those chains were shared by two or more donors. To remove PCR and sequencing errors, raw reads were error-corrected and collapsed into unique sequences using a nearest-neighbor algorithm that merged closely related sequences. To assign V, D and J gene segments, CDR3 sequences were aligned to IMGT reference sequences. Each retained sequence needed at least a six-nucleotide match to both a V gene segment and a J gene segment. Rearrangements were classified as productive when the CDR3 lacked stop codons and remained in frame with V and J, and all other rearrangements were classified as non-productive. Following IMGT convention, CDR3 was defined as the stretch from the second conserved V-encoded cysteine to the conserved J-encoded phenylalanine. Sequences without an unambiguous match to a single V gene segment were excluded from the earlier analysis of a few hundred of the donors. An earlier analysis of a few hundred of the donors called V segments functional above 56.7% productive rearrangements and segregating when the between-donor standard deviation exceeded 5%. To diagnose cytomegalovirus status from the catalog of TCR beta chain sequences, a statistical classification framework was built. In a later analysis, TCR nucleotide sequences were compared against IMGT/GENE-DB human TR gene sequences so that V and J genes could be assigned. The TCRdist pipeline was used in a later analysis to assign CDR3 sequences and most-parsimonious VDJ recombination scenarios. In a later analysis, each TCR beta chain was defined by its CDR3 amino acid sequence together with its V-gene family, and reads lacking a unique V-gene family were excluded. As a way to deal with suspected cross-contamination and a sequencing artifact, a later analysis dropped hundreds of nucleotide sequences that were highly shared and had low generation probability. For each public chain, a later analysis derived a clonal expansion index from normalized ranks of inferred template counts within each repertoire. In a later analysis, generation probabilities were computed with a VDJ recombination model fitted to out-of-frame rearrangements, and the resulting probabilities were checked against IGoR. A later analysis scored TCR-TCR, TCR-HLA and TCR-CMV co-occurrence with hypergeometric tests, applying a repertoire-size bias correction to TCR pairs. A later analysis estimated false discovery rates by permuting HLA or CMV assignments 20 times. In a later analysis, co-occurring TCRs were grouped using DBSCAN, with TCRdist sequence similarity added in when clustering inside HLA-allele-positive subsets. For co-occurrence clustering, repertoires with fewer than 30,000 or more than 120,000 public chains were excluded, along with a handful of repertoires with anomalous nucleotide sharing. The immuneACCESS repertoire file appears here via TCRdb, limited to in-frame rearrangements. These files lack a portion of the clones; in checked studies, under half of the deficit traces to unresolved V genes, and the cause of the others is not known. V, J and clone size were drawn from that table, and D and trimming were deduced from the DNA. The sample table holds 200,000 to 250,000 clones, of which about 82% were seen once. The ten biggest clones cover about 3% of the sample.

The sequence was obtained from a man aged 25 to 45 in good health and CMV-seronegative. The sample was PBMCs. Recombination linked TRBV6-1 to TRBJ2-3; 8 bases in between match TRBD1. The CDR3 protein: CASSELYRGTDTQYF. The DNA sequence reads TGTGCCAGCAGTGAACTTTACAGGGGGACAGATACGCAGTATTTT.